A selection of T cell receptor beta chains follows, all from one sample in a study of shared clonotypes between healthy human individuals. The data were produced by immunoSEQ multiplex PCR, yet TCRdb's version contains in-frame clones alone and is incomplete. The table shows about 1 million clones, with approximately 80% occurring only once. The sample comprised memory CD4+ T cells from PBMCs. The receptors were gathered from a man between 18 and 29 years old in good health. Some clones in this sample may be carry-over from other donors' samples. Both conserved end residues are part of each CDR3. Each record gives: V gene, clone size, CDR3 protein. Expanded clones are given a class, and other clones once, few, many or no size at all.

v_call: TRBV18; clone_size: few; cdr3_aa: CASSPSLTGTQETQYF
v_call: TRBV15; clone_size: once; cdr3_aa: CATSIRRFGLAGIYEQYF
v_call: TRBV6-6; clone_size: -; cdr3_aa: CASSYLRDMNTGELFF
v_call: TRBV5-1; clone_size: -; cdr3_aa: CASSLEGQGAGRDYEQYF
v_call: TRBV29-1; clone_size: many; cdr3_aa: CSVGSAGRAVQETQYF
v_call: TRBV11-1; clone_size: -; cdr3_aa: CASSQAGYGYTF
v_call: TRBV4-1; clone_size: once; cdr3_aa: CASSQEVGRQYF
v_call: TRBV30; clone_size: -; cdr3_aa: CAWRRFGAESEKLFF
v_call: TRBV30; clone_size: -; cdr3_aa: CAWSVSGSYEQYF
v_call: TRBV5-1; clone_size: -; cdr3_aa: CASSSQGDIQYF
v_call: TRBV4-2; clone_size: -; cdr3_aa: CASSQDREGREETQYF
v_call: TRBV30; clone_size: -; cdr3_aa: CAWRDLGQGNQPQHF